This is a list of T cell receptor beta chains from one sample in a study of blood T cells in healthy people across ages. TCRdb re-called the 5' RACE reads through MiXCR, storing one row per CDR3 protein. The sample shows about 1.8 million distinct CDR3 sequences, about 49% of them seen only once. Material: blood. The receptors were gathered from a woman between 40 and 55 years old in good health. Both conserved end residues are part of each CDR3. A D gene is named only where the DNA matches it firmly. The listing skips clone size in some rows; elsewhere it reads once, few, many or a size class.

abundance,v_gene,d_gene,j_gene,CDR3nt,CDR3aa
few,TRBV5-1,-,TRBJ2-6,TGCGCCAGCAATCCAGGGCTGAGCTCTGGGGCCAACGTTCTGACTTTC,CASNPGLSSGANVLTF
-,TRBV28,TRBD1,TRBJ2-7,TGTGCCAGCAGCCCAGGGGGCGCAAAACTCCACGAGCAGTACTTC,CASSPGGAKLHEQYF
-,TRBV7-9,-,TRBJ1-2,TGTGCCAGCAGCTTAGCCAGGGCTGCGGATGGCTACACCTTC,CASSLARAADGYTF
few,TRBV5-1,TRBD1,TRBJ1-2,TGCGCCAGCAGCCTGTTGGGCGCGACAGGGGGGAACTATGGCTACACCTTC,CASSLLGATGGNYGYTF
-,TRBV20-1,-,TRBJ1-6,TGCAGTGCTAGACGTGCATCTGACTCACCCCTCCACTTT,CSARRASDSPLHF
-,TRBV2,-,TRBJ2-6,TGTGCCAGCAGGAGGGAGTTTAGCTCTGGGGCCAACGTCCTGACTTTC,CASRREFSSGANVLTF
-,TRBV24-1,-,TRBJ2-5,TGTGCCACCAGTGATTTGGGTCCTAGATTTGTGGAGACCCAGTACTTC,CATSDLGPRFVETQYF
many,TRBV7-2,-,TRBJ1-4,TGTGCCAGCAGCTTAGGGAGCACAACTAATGAAAAACTGTTTTTT,CASSLGSTTNEKLFF
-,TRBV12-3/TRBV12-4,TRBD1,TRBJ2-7,TGTGCCAGCGGAAACAGGGGATCCTACGAGCAGTACTTC,CASGNRGSYEQYF
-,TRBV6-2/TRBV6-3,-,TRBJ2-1,TGTGCCAGCAGTCGGGGGAGTCGGGTAAATGAGCAGTTCTTC,CASSRGSRVNEQFF
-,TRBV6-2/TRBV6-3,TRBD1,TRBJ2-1,TGTGCCAGCAGTTACCCCCGGACAGGTTCGACCTACAATGAGCAGTTCTTC,CASSYPRTGSTYNEQFF
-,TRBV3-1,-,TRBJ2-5,TGTGCCAGCAGCCAAGATTTAGCCCAGTACTTC,CASSQDLAQYF
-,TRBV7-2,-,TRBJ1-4,TGTGCCAGCACCCGAGCCCCGGGGGCGCGTGAAAAACTGTTTTTT,CASTRAPGAREKLFF
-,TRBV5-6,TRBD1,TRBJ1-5,TGTGCCAGCAGCTCCGGGACAGGATTCAATCAGCCCCAGCATTTT,CASSSGTGFNQPQHF
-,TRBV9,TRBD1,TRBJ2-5,TGTGCCAGCAGCGTACAGGGGGCGCGGCAAGAGACCCAGTACTTC,CASSVQGARQETQYF
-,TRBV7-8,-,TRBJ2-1,TGTGCCAGCAGCTTAGGAGGATTGGGGGGACTTAAGATAGATGAGCAGTTCTTC,CASSLGGLGGLKIDEQFF
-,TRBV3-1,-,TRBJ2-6,TGTGCCAGCAGCCAACCTGGGGTTCTACTCTACCCCTCTGGGGCCAACGTCCTGACTTTC,CASSQPGVLLYPSGANVLTF
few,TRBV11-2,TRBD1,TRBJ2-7,TGTGCCAGCAGCTTAGGGACAGGGGCTTACTCCTACGAGCAGTACTTC,CASSLGTGAYSYEQYF
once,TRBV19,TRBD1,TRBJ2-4,TGTGCCAGTAGTAGCCGTGGACAGGGGACCAAAAACATTCAGTACTTC,CASSSRGQGTKNIQYF